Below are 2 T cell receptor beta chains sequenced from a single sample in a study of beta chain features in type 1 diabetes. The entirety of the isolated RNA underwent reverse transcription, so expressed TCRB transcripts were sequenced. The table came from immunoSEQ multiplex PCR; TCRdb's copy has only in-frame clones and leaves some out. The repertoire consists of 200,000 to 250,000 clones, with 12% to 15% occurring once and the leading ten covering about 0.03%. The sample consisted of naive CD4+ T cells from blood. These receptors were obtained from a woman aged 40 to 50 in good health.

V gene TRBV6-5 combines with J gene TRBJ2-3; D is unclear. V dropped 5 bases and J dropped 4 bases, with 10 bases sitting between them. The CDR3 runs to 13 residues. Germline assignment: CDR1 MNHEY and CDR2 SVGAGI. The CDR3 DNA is TGTGCCAGCAGTCCACCCAACTCAGATACGCAGTATTTT. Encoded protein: CASSPPNSDTQYF.

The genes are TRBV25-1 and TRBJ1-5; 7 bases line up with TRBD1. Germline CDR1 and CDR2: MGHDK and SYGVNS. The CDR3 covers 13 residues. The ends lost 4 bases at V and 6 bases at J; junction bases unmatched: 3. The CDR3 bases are TGTGCCAGCAGTGGACAGGGTGTTCAGCCCCAGCATTTT. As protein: CASSGQGVQPQHF.